The 17 T cell receptor beta chains below all came from one sample that was sequenced in a study of T cells after yellow fever vaccination. TCRdb redid the calling of the 5' RACE reads with MiXCR, one entry per CDR3 protein. The sample lists 110,000 or so distinct CDR3 sequences; about 6.8% were seen once. This sample comprised CD4+ T cells sorted from PBMCs, obtained more than 40 days after the first yellow fever vaccination. These receptors were collected from a man between 18 and 29 years old who received the YFV17D yellow fever vaccine.

This clonotype showed up many times. The chain links TRBV4-1 to TRBJ2-5; possibly TRBD1 for D (7 bases). This CDR3 comprises 14 residues. V was trimmed by 1 base and J by 4 bases, leaving 10 bases between them. Germline V lookup: CDR1 MGHRA, CDR2 YSYEKL. CDR3 sequence: CASSQAQGGETQYF. CDR3 in DNA: TGCGCCAGCAGCCAAGCGCAGGGGGGAGAGACCCAGTACTTC.

This clonotype was picked up many times. The chain joins TRBV14 to TRBJ2-7, with D perhaps TRBD1 or TRBD2 (5 bases each). Germline V gene sequence: CDR1 SGHDN, CDR2 FVKESK. V lost 4 bases and J 1 base, leaving 11 bases between the germline ends. The CDR3 covers 14 residues. This chain's CDR3 is CASSLGGGSYEQYV. The CDR3 DNA sequence: TGTGCCAGCAGCCTAGGTGGGGGTTCCTACGAGCAGTACGTC.

In this sample, this clonotype turned up many times. The chain uses TRBV5-1 and TRBJ2-1, with TRBD1 matching over 9 bases. CDR1 is SGHRS, CDR2 YFSETQ, per germline. The V gene end was trimmed by 3 bases and the J gene end by 7 bases; junction bases not matched to a gene: 8. This CDR3 region has 15 residues. In DNA, the CDR3 is TGCGCCAGCAGCTCACTCGGGACAGGGTATAATGAGCAGTTCTTC. Its translation is CASSSLGTGYNEQFF.

This clonotype was picked up many times. The chain has TRBV18 and TRBJ2-5; possibly TRBD1 or TRBD2 for D (5 bases each). There are 16 residues in the CDR3. V dropped 0 bases and J dropped 3 bases, with 14 bases sitting between them. The germline V gene encodes CDR1 KGHSH and CDR2 LQKENI. The CDR3 protein is CASSPPGPRGEETQYF. The DNA for the CDR3 is TGTGCCAGCTCACCACCGGGGCCTCGGGGCGAAGAGACCCAGTACTTC.

The table lists this clonotype with many counts. V is TRBV5-4 and J is TRBJ1-1; D remains unclear. CDR3 length: 14 residues. V lost 1 base, J lost 6 bases, and 13 bases lay in between. CDR1 is SGHNT and CDR2 is YYREEE in the germline V gene (reference sequence). The CDR3 DNA is TGTGCCAGCAGCTTGTTCTCTGGGTCCCCTGAAGCTTTCTTT. This gives the protein CASSLFSGSPEAFF.

This clonotype has ten or more counts. V is TRBV5-1 and J is TRBJ2-1; 8 nucleotides line up with TRBD1. Looked up from germline, CDR1 is SGHRS and CDR2 is YFSETQ. The V segment lost 9 bases and the J segment 5 bases; nucleotides outside the gene matches: 10. The CDR3 extends over 14 amino acids. The DNA for the CDR3 is TGCGCCACCGCTCGACAGGGGATTAACAATGAGCAGTTCTTC. Translating it yields CATARQGINNEQFF.

This clonotype came up many times. The chain employs TRBV6-1 and TRBJ2-2; D ambiguous. CDR1 is MNHNS, CDR2 SASEGT, per germline. The CDR3 contains 18 residues. The V gene lost 4 bases and the J gene lost 3 bases, with 21 bases spanning the gap. DNA for the CDR3: TGTGCCAGCAGTGTGCTGGCCGGTCATGGGCTGGACACCGGGGAGCTGTTTTTT. This gives the protein CASSVLAGHGLDTGELFF.

This clonotype was picked up many times. V gene TRBV7-9 combines with J gene TRBJ2-7; 9 bases fit TRBD1. This CDR3 spans 16 amino acids. V lost 4 bases, J lost 6 bases, and 13 bases stayed unmatched. From germline, CDR1 is SEHNR and CDR2 FQNEAQ (reference sequence). The CDR3 bases are TGTGCCAGCAGCTCCCACGGGGGACAGGGAGGTTCCGAGCAGTACTTC. Translation gives CASSSHGGQGGSEQYF. Drawing the rest from reference TRBV7-9 and TRBJ2-7, the complete variable domain is DTGVSQNPRHKITKRGQNVTFRCDPISEHNRLYWYRQTLGQGPEFLTYFQNEAQLEKSRLLSDRFSAERPKGSFSTLEIQRTEQGDSAMYLCASSSHGGQGGSEQYFGPGTRLTVT.

The sample holds one count of this clonotype. This may stem from a read error, because a much larger clone lies one nucleotide away. J is TRBJ1-4 and V is TRBV4-1; 9 nucleotides align to TRBD1. The J segment lost 6 bases and the V segment lost 4 bases, leaving 12 bases of the junction unmatched. The V gene's germline CDR1 is MGHRA and CDR2 YSYEKL. The length of the CDR3 is 17 residues. The CDR3 region has the DNA TGCGCCAGCAGCCGAGTGGGACAGGGTCGAATTGATGAAAAACTGTTTTTT. Translated: CASSRVGQGRIDEKLFF.

This clonotype has at least ten counts. The V call is TRBV20-1, the J call TRBJ2-1; D uncertain. Trimming shortened V by 1 base and J by 0 bases, and 13 bases separated the two germline ends. The CDR3 has 16 amino acids. Germline values: CDR1 DFQATT, CDR2 SNEGSKA (reference sequence). This chain's CDR3 is CSARGAAAGSYNEQFF. As DNA, the CDR3 is TGCAGTGCTAGAGGCGCTGCCGCAGGCTCCTACAATGAGCAGTTCTTC.

The sample holds many counts of this clonotype. As DNA, the CDR3 is TGTGCCAGCAGGCCCAAGGGACAGTACAATGAGCAGTTCTTC. Residues: CASRPKGQYNEQFF. This sequence joins TRBV2 and TRBJ2-1; 7 bases align to TRBD1. The CDR3 length is 14 residues. Germline CDR1 and CDR2: SNHLY and FYNNEI. Trimming took 6 bases from V and 4 from J; bases not matched to a gene: 6. Combining the CDR3 with reference TRBV2 and TRBJ2-1 gives the whole variable domain EPEVTQTPSHQVTQMGQEVILRCVPISNHLYFYWYRQILGQKVEFLVSFYNNEISEKSEIFDDQFSVERPDGSNFTLKIRSTKLEDSAMYFCASRPKGQYNEQFFGPGTRLTVL.

This clonotype showed up many times. The chain is built from TRBV18 and TRBJ2-7, with no clear D. Between the trimmed V and J ends, which lost 0 bases and 0 bases, there was a span of 3 bases. The CDR3 runs to 13 residues. CDR1 is KGHSH and CDR2 is LQKENI in the germline V gene. The CDR3 nucleotides are TGTGCCAGCTCACCACCCAGCTCCTACGAGCAGTACGTC. Its translation: CASSPPSSYEQYV.

In this sample, this clonotype turned up many times. The chain combines TRBV5-1 with TRBJ1-3; D not certain. Germline loops: CDR1 SGHRS, CDR2 YFSETQ. The CDR3 is made up of 14 amino acids. V dropped 4 bases and J dropped 0 bases, with 8 bases sitting between them. The CDR3 nucleotides read TGCGCCAGCAGCCGGCAATCCTCTGGAAACACCATATATTTT. Its translation: CASSRQSSGNTIYF.

For this clonotype: Its ends do not fully match the called genes, so a read error is possible. The chain couples TRBV3-1 to TRBJ2-6; 11 nucleotides align to TRBD2. The germline V gene has CDR1 LGHDT and CDR2 YNNKEL (reference sequence). The length of the CDR3 is 18 residues. CDR3 protein: CACSQKGLAVPGANVLTF. The CDR3 coding sequence is TGTGCCTGCAGCCAGAAGGGACTAGCGGTCCCCGGGGCCAACGTCCTGACTTTC.

The chain combines TRBV6-4 with TRBJ2-7, with 9 bases fitting TRBD2. The CDR3 is 14 residues long. Germline loops: CDR1 MRHNA, CDR2 SNTAGT. The junction had 4 bases not matched to a gene; V was cut back by 7 bases and J by 0 bases. The CDR3 protein is CASTGGGASYEQYF. The CDR3 bases are TGTGCCAGCACAGGCGGGGGGGCCTCCTACGAGCAGTACTTC.

This clonotype was picked up many times. This chain joins TRBV20-1 and TRBJ2-2; weak D call: TRBD2 (5 bases). Deletions cut 5 bases from V and 0 bases from J, with 10 bases between. CDR1 is DFQATT and CDR2 is SNEGSKA in the germline V gene (reference sequence). The CDR3 sequence is 14 residues long. The CDR3 sequence is CSASDYSNTGELFF. In DNA, the CDR3 is TGCAGTGCTTCCGACTATTCGAACACCGGGGAGCTGTTTTTT.

There are many counts of this clonotype. The J gene is TRBJ2-1, the V gene TRBV12-3 or TRBV12-4; no clear D gene. CDR3 length: 14 amino acids. V dropped 3 bases and J dropped 0 bases, with 6 bases sitting between them. The CDR3 reads CASSFVSSYNEQFF. CDR3 sequence (DNA): TGTGCCAGCAGTTTCGTGAGCTCCTACAATGAGCAGTTCTTC.